Below, 31 T cell receptor beta chains from the same sample are listed, as sequenced in a study of T-cell reconstitution after alpha-beta-depleted transplantation in children. Molecular barcoding with unique molecular identifiers was used for the TCRbeta library. TCRdb fed the PCR reads into MiXCR, producing one record per CDR3 protein. The sample shows 400,000 to 500,000 distinct CDR3 sequences, approximately 11% of them seen only once. Sequenced here: PBMCs from the stem cell graft donor, sampled from the stem cell graft. The receptors were gathered from a human donor who donated a stem cell graft to a child with acute myeloid leukemia.

This clonotype has a handful of counts. The V call is TRBV12-3 or TRBV12-4, the J call TRBJ2-5, with TRBD2 matching over 8 bases. This CDR3 has 14 residues. V dropped 6 bases and J dropped 5; count of bases not matched to a gene: 8. CDR3 loop: CASSPGGGWETQYF. The CDR3 DNA follows: TGTGCCAGCAGCCCCGGGGGGGGATGGGAGACCCAGTACTTC.

The sample holds a few counts of this clonotype. J is TRBJ2-1 and V is TRBV4-3; tentatively, D is TRBD2 (6 bases). CDR3 size: 16 residues. The germline V and J ends were trimmed by 3 bases and 1 base, with 13 bases remaining between them. Looked up from germline, CDR1 is LGHNA and CDR2 is YSLEER. Here the CDR3 DNA reads TGCGCCAGCAGCCAGTTACTAGCCTCTTCCTACAATGAGCAGTTCTTC. As protein: CASSQLLASSYNEQFF.

This clonotype has a count of ten or more. The V call is TRBV20-1, the J call TRBJ2-5; D may be TRBD1 or TRBD2 (5 bases each). CDR1 is DFQATT and CDR2 is SNEGSKA in the germline V gene (reference sequence). This CDR3 region has 14 residues. V lost 1 base, J lost 5 bases, and 14 bases lay in between. As DNA, the CDR3 is TGCAGTGCTAGAGTATTGGGGGTCGGGGAGACCCAGTACTTC. It specifies CSARVLGVGETQYF.

The CDR3 DNA is TGCAGTGCTAGAGATGTAGTAGGAAATGAGCAGTTCTTC. Its protein product is CSARDVVGNEQFF. This chain joins TRBV20-1 and TRBJ2-1, with D hard to call. Germline V gene lookup returns CDR1 DFQATT and CDR2 SNEGSKA (reference sequence). The CDR3 has 13 residues. Trimming took 0 bases from V and 7 from J, leaving 10 bases between them.

The CDR3: CASSPPAGTTDTQYF. The CDR3 region has the DNA TGTGCCAGCAGCCCCCCGGCGGGGACCACAGATACGCAGTATTTT. The rearrangement uses TRBV7-9 and TRBJ2-3; maybe TRBD2 (6 bases). CDR3 length: 15 residues. V lost 5 bases to trimming and J lost 2 bases, with 14 bases between them. The germline V gene encodes CDR1 SEHNR and CDR2 FQNEAQ (reference sequence).

The V call is TRBV7-2, the J call TRBJ2-7; the match to TRBD2 covers 7 bases. Germline V gene lookup returns CDR1 SGHTA and CDR2 FQGNSA. This CDR3 has 15 residues. V trimming: 5 bases; J trimming: 0 bases; junction bases outside the gene matches: 7. The CDR3 nucleotides read TGTGCCAGCAGCATACGGCGGGGGAGCTCCTACGAGCAGTACTTC. It specifies CASSIRRGSSYEQYF.

The chain is built from TRBV12-3 or TRBV12-4 and TRBJ2-7; D is possibly TRBD1 or TRBD2 (6 bases each). The CDR3 covers 14 residues. The V end lost 6 bases, the J end lost 4 bases, and 16 bases lay between the germline ends. For the CDR3, the DNA is TGTGCCAGCAGCCCGACCGGGGGCGGGTACGAGCAGTACTTC. This translates into CASSPTGGGYEQYF.

CDR3 sequence reads: CASSLAQTGGAFF. The CDR3, as DNA: TGTGCCAGCAGCTTAGCTCAAACAGGAGGAGCTTTCTTT. This sequence joins TRBV11-2 and TRBJ1-1; D is possibly TRBD1 (5 bases). Deletions cut 1 base from V and 10 bases from J, with 13 bases between. From germline, CDR1 is SGHAT and CDR2 FQNNGV. The CDR3 covers 13 residues. Full variable domain (remainder filled in from reference TRBV11-2 and TRBJ1-1): EAGVAQSPRYKIIEKRQSVAFWCNPISGHATLYWYQQILGQGPKLLIQFQNNGVVDDSQLPKDRFSAERLKGVDSTLKIQPAKLEDSAVYLCASSLAQTGGAFFGQGTRLTVV.

J is TRBJ1-2 and V is TRBV12-3 or TRBV12-4; D is ambiguous. With 6 bases removed from V and 4 bases from J, the gap between germline ends came to 12 bases. The CDR3 extends over 13 amino acids. The CDR3 nucleotides read TGTGCCAGCAGCCAAATCGGGCTCTATGGCTACACCTTC. Translated, it gives CASSQIGLYGYTF.

The genes are TRBV5-4 and TRBJ2-5; D might be TRBD1 or TRBD2, each matching 5 bases. The CDR3 has 14 amino acids. The germline V gene has CDR1 SGHNT and CDR2 YYREEE (reference sequence). V was clipped by 0 bases and J by 4 bases, with 10 bases between them. In nucleotides, the CDR3 is TGTGCCAGCAGCTTGGGACCAGGGAGAGAGACCCAGTACTTC. Its translation: CASSLGPGRETQYF.

This clonotype was seen a few times. DNA of the CDR3: TGCAGTGCTAGAGATCCCCGGGCCTACACAGATACGCAGTATTTT. It codes for CSARDPRAYTDTQYF. The chain couples TRBV20-1 to TRBJ2-3; D not resolved. V gave up 0 bases and J gave up 2 bases, with 12 bases separating them. From germline, CDR1 is DFQATT and CDR2 SNEGSKA (reference sequence). The CDR3 is made up of 15 amino acids.

The chain links TRBV3-1 to TRBJ2-4; D is uncertain. This CDR3 region has 15 residues. CDR1 is LGHDT and CDR2 is YNNKEL in the germline V gene (reference sequence). Trimming took off 11 bases at V and 1 base at J, with 18 bases between the two ends. The CDR3 DNA reads as TGTGCCTCCAGCAAAGGTGTAGGGGCCAAAAACATTCAGTACTTC. This translates into CASSKGVGAKNIQYF. Together with reference TRBV3-1 and TRBJ2-4, the CDR3 gives the full variable domain: DTAVSQTPKYLVTQMGNDKSIKCEQNLGHDTMYWYKQDSKKFLKIMFSYNNKELIINETVPNRFSPKSPDKAHLNLHINSLELGDSAVYFCASSKGVGAKNIQYFGAGTRLSVL.

The chain joins TRBV20-1 to TRBJ2-1; TRBD2 aligns across 13 bases. The CDR3 length is 14 residues. The trim removed 8 bases at V and 10 bases at J, leaving 11 bases unmatched. CDR1 and CDR2 from the germline V gene are DFQATT and SNEGSKA (reference sequence). Here the CDR3 reads CSPSGGLAGREQFF. The CDR3 DNA reads TGCAGTCCCTCGGGGGGACTAGCGGGAAGAGAGCAGTTCTTC.

This chain links TRBV9 with TRBJ1-4; D remains unclear. Germline CDR1 SGDLS, CDR2 YYNGEE. Deletions cut 2 bases from V and 8 bases from J, with 7 bases between. The CDR3 spans 12 residues. CDR3 region: CASSVGSEKLFF. In DNA, the CDR3 is TGTGCCAGCAGCGTGGGGTCCGAAAAACTGTTTTTT.

V gene TRBV5-5 combines with J gene TRBJ2-5; D is tentatively TRBD1 or TRBD2 (6 bases each). CDR3 length: 15 residues. The V end was cut by 1 base, the J end by 2 bases, with 12 bases between. The germline V gene has CDR1 SGHKS and CDR2 YYEKEE (reference sequence). The CDR3 DNA sequence: TGTGCCAGCAGCTTGACGGGGGCCTCTCAAGAGACCCAGTACTTC. It encodes CASSLTGASQETQYF. The full variable domain, completed using reference TRBV5-5 and TRBJ2-5, is DAGVTQSPTHLIKTRGQQVTLRCSPISGHKSVSWYQQVLGQGPQFIFQYYEKEERGRGNFPDRFSARQFPNYSSELNVNALLLGDSALYLCASSLTGASQETQYFGPGTRLLVL.

The chain has TRBV30 and TRBJ2-7; 11 nucleotides agree with TRBD2. V shed 4 bases, J shed 6 bases, and the junction held 8 bases outside the gene matches. Germline V CDR1 and CDR2: GTSNPN, SVGIG (reference sequence). The CDR3 is made up of 14 amino acids. The CDR3 DNA is TGTGCCTGGACCGCTAGCGGGAGGTCTCGCGAGCAGTACTTC. This sequence encodes CAWTASGRSREQYF. Together with reference TRBV30 and TRBJ2-7, the CDR3 gives the full variable domain: SQTIHQWPATLVQPVGSPLSLECTVEGTSNPNLYWYRQAAGRGLQLLFYSVGIGQISSEVPQNLSASRPQDRQFILSSKKLLLSDSGFYLCAWTASGRSREQYFGPGTRLTVT.

The V gene is TRBV6-5, the J gene TRBJ2-3; D gene ambiguous. V was cut by 0 bases and J by 1 base, with 5 bases left in between. Germline V gene sequence: CDR1 MNHEY, CDR2 SVGAGI. The CDR3 sequence is 14 residues long. DNA of the CDR3: TGTGCCAGCAGTTACTCGCAGGGCACAGATACGCAGTATTTT. Residues: CASSYSQGTDTQYF.

The sample holds many counts of this clonotype. The chain is built from TRBV12-3 or TRBV12-4 and TRBJ1-2; D perhaps matches TRBD1 (5 bases). The CDR3 totals 15 residues. Trimming stripped 2 bases from V and 3 bases from J, with 13 bases between. The CDR3 spells CASSLQGARDYGYTF. CDR3 DNA sequence: TGTGCCAGCAGTTTACAGGGTGCCCGAGACTATGGCTACACCTTC.

Only a few counts were recorded for this clonotype. This sequence joins TRBV15 and TRBJ2-1, with a possible D match to TRBD2 (5 bases). Germline V gives CDR1 LNHNV, CDR2 YYDKDF (reference sequence). CDR3 size: 17 residues. V lost 0 bases to trimming and J lost 5 bases, with 17 bases between them. CDR3: CATSRDPGLRVDNEQFF. The CDR3 DNA reads TGTGCCACCAGCAGAGACCCGGGTCTGAGGGTCGACAATGAGCAGTTCTTC.

This clonotype was picked up one time. The chain is built from TRBV29-1 and TRBJ2-2; 9 bases match TRBD1. CDR1 is SQVTM and CDR2 is ANQGSEA in the germline V gene. This CDR3 has 14 amino acids. After removal of 4 bases from V and 7 bases from J, the junction contained 7 bases not matched to a gene. The CDR3 nucleotides read TGCAGCGTTGGATTCACAGGGGGCAGCGGGGAGCTGTTTTTT. Its protein product is CSVGFTGGSGELFF.

Only a few counts were recorded for this clonotype. As DNA, the CDR3 is TGTGCCAGCAGAGACAGGGTTTATAGCAATCAGCCCCAGCATTTT. It codes for CASRDRVYSNQPQHF. V usage is TRBV27 and J usage is TRBJ1-5; 7 bases map to TRBD1. V lost 6 bases to trimming and J lost 0 bases; unmatched junction nucleotides: 5. Per germline, CDR1 MNHEY and CDR2 SMNVEV (reference sequence). The CDR3 spans 15 residues.

This clonotype was found many times. The genes are TRBV27 and TRBJ1-5; perhaps TRBD1 as D (6 bases). The germline CDR1 and CDR2 sequences are MNHEY and SMNVEV (reference sequence). Trimming pared 2 bases from V and 7 bases from J, leaving 12 bases between. The CDR3 covers 14 residues. CDR3 sequence: CASSLKAGEQPQHF. The CDR3, as DNA: TGTGCCAGCAGTTTAAAGGCAGGGGAACAGCCCCAGCATTTT.

This clonotype was seen a single time. The CDR3 ends on some other residue instead of the conserved phenylalanine or tryptophan, so this is likely a read error. The chain links TRBV6-6 to TRBJ2-1; D gene ambiguous. Germline-derived CDR1 and CDR2 are MNHNY and SVGAGI (reference sequence). The V and J ends lost 5 bases and 7 bases respectively, with 6 bases between them. The CDR3 runs to 11 residues. Here the CDR3 reads CASSHSNEQFL. CDR3 DNA: TGTGCCAGCAGTCATTCTAATGAGCAGTTCTTG.

The J gene is TRBJ2-1, the V gene TRBV7-8, with TRBD2 identical over 12 bases. This CDR3 is 15 amino acids long. The germline CDR1 and CDR2 sequences are SGHVS and FQNEAQ. V lost 2 bases to trimming and J lost 8 bases; unmatched junction nucleotides: 4. As DNA, the CDR3 is TGTGCCAGCAGCTTAAGGACTAGCGGGATGCATGAGCAGTTCTTC. Encoded protein: CASSLRTSGMHEQFF.

This clonotype was observed a few times. This sequence joins TRBV20-1 and TRBJ2-2, with D perhaps matching TRBD2 (6 bases). Germline V gene lookup returns CDR1 DFQATT and CDR2 SNEGSKA (reference sequence). V was cut by 0 bases and J by 6 bases, with 11 bases left in between. The CDR3 extends over 14 amino acids. CDR3 in amino acids: CSARDRRGAGELFF. In DNA, the CDR3 is TGCAGTGCTAGAGATCGGCGGGGCGCCGGGGAGCTGTTTTTT.

This clonotype was seen only a few times. The chain joins TRBV6-1 to TRBJ1-5, with 10 positions matching TRBD1. The ends lost 5 bases at V and 4 bases at J; junction bases unmatched: 8. The CDR3 loop spans 16 amino acids. Germline CDR1 reads MNHNS; CDR2 reads SASEGT. The CDR3 is CASSPRQGALNQPQHF. CDR3 coding DNA: TGTGCCAGCAGTCCGCGACAGGGGGCATTAAATCAGCCCCAGCATTTT.

The rearrangement links TRBV2 to TRBJ1-1; D ambiguous. The CDR3 has 11 amino acids. Between the trimmed V and J ends, which lost 5 bases and 6 bases, there was a span of 7 bases. Germline values: CDR1 SNHLY, CDR2 FYNNEI. CDR3 bases: TGTGCCAGCAGTAGGGTTTCTGAAGCTTTCTTT. Its translation is CASSRVSEAFF.

The J gene is TRBJ1-5, the V gene TRBV19, with 7 nucleotides matching TRBD1. V shed 1 base and J 5 bases; nucleotides not matched to a gene: 5. The CDR3 is 15 amino acids. Germline loops: CDR1 LNHDA, CDR2 SQIVND (reference sequence). CDR3 bases: TGTGCCAGTAGTATAGCACTAACAGGGGATCAGCCCCAGCATTTT. As protein: CASSIALTGDQPQHF.

This clonotype was counted only a few times. This chain connects TRBV7-9 to TRBJ2-2, with D perhaps TRBD1 (6 bases). The V gene lost 5 bases and the J gene lost 2 bases, with 15 bases spanning the gap. The germline gives CDR1 SEHNR, CDR2 FQNEAQ (reference sequence). The CDR3 consists of 16 residues. The CDR3 nucleotides are TGTGCCAGCAGCCAGCGAGGACAGTTCAACACCGGGGAGCTGTTTTTT. Protein sequence: CASSQRGQFNTGELFF.

This clonotype came up a few times. The chain uses TRBV7-9 and TRBJ2-1, with D possibly TRBD1 on 6 matching bases. Trimming cost V 6 bases and J 9 bases, with 21 bases left between them. CDR1 SEHNR and CDR2 FQNEAQ come from the germline V gene (reference sequence). This CDR3 has 15 amino acids. DNA of the CDR3: TGTGCCAGCAGGGACACACAGGGATTTAGGGGTGAGCAGTTCTTC. This translates into CASRDTQGFRGEQFF.

This clonotype came up a few times. This CDR3 is CASSLISLAGTGELFF. CDR3 DNA: TGTGCCAGCAGCTTAATTAGTCTAGCGGGAACCGGGGAGCTGTTTTTT. The chain carries TRBV7-9 and TRBJ2-2; 9 nucleotides line up with TRBD2. CDR1 SEHNR and CDR2 FQNEAQ come from the germline V gene (reference sequence). J was trimmed by 5 bases and V by 2 bases; bases with no gene match: 6. The CDR3 contains 16 residues.